Presented here are 10 T cell receptor beta chains from one specimen sequenced in a study of CD8 T cells in ankylosing spondylitis. These receptors' targets are unknown. Findings and limits, study-wide: Characteristic, it appeared, of ankylosing spondylitis blood was a TCR beta motif of eight or nine highly homologous variants.

TCRdb redid the calling of the 5' RACE reads with MiXCR, one entry per CDR3 protein. The data hold about 90,000 distinct CDR3 sequences, with approximately 9.6% observed a single time. The sequenced sample consisted of blood, either unsorted or a sorted T cell fraction (not recorded which). These receptors all come from a male donor with ankylosing spondylitis.

In this sample, this clonotype turned up a few times. This chain uses TRBV4-2 with TRBJ1-4; 10 bases map to TRBD1. The ends lost 5 bases at V and 8 bases at J; junction bases unmatched: 8. Germline V gene data show CDR1 as LGHNA and CDR2 as YNFKEQ. The CDR3 has 15 amino acids. Here the CDR3 reads CASSGPGQGPEKLFF. The CDR3, as DNA: TGTGCCAGCAGCGGTCCGGGACAGGGGCCCGAAAAACTGTTTTTT.

This clonotype was detected only a few times. This chain joins TRBV6-6 and TRBJ2-1; D may be TRBD1 or TRBD2 (5 bases each). Germline V gene sequence: CDR1 MNHNY, CDR2 SVGAGI (reference sequence). The CDR3 consists of 13 residues. Trimming removed 7 bases from V and 8 bases from J, with 15 bases in between. CDR3 region: CASTMIGDDEQFF. For the CDR3, the DNA is TGTGCCAGCACCATGATCGGGGACGATGAGCAGTTCTTC.

Many counts were recorded for this clonotype. V usage is TRBV20-1 and J usage is TRBJ2-7; D call uncertain. The CDR3 has 13 amino acids. The ends were cut back, 6 bases at V and 6 bases at J, with 18 bases in the middle. CDR1 is DFQATT and CDR2 is SNEGSKA in the germline V gene (reference sequence). This CDR3 is CSAIPNRLGEQYV. The CDR3 nucleotides are TGCAGTGCCATCCCCAATCGGCTCGGCGAGCAGTACGTC.

This clonotype has a count of ten or more. The rearrangement links TRBV18 to TRBJ2-7; D uncertain. From germline, CDR1 is KGHSH and CDR2 LQKENI. V dropped 6 bases and J dropped 3 bases, with 12 bases sitting between them. The CDR3 totals 13 residues. The CDR3 DNA is TGTGCCAGCTCCACAACTGATCGCTACGAGCAGTACGTC. Its protein product is CASSTTDRYEQYV.

The sample holds a few counts of this clonotype. CDR3 residues: CASSDQFNTEAFF. The CDR3 DNA reads TGTGCCAGCAGTGATCAGTTTAACACTGAAGCTTTCTTT. This rearrangement joins TRBV25-1 to TRBJ1-1, with D unresolved. The V end lost 3 bases, the J end lost 2 bases, and 7 bases lay between the germline ends. CDR1 and CDR2 (germline): MGHDK, SYGVNS. The CDR3 spans 13 residues.

This clonotype was counted only a few times. V and J are TRBV5-1 and TRBJ2-1, with TRBD1 identical over 9 bases. Germline V CDR1 and CDR2: SGHRS, YFSETQ. The CDR3 consists of 14 residues. J gave up 4 bases and V 2 bases, and 1 base lay outside the gene matches. The CDR3 nucleotides are TGCGCCAGCAGCTTCGGGACAGGGTACAATGAGCAGTTCTTC. As protein: CASSFGTGYNEQFF.

This clonotype appeared many times. The chain joins TRBV6-6 to TRBJ2-4; no firm D call. Trimming took 4 bases from V and 8 from J, leaving 9 bases between them. Germline values: CDR1 MNHNY, CDR2 SVGAGI (reference sequence). The CDR3 sequence is 12 residues long. CDR3 residues: CASSSLGDIQYF. The CDR3 nucleotides are TGTGCCAGCAGTTCTCTAGGCGACATTCAGTACTTC.

The sample holds many counts of this clonotype. This chain uses TRBV3-1 with TRBJ2-3, with D unclear. Deletions cut 0 bases from V and 2 bases from J, with 6 bases between. The CDR3 loop spans 14 amino acids. CDR1 and CDR2 from the germline V gene are LGHDT and YNNKEL (reference sequence). DNA of the CDR3: TGTGCCAGCAGCCAAGAGGCCCTCACAGATACGCAGTATTTT. Protein sequence: CASSQEALTDTQYF.

This clonotype was found many times. The rearrangement joins TRBV27 to TRBJ2-1; D might be TRBD1 (6 bases). V was clipped by 11 bases and J by 4 bases, with 15 bases between them. Germline V gene lookup returns CDR1 MNHEY and CDR2 SMNVEV (reference sequence). This CDR3 is 13 amino acids long. The CDR3 here is CASTGTYYNEQFF. As DNA, the CDR3 is TGTGCCTCTACCGGGACATATTACAATGAGCAGTTCTTC.

This clonotype was counted at least ten times. The chain couples TRBV27 to TRBJ2-7, with a weak D call TRBD2 (6 bases). The CDR3 consists of 17 residues. V was shortened by 0 bases and J by 0 bases, with 15 bases between the two germline ends. CDR1 and CDR2 (germline): MNHEY, SMNVEV (reference sequence). The DNA for the CDR3 is TGTGCCAGCAGTTTATCGAGTGGTGCGGGAAGCTCCTACGAGCAGTACTTC. This encodes CASSLSSGAGSSYEQYF.